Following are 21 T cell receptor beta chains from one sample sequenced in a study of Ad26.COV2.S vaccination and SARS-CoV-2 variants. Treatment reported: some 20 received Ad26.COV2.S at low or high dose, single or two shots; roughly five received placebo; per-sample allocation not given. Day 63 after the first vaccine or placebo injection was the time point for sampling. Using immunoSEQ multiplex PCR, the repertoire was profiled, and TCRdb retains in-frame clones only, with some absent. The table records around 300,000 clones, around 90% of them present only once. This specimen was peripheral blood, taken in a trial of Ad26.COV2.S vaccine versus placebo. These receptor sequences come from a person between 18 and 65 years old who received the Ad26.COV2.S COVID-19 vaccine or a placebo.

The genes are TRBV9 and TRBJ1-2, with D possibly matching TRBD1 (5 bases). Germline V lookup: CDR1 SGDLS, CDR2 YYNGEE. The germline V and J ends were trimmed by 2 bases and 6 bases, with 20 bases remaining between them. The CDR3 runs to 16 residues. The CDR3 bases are TGTGCCAGCAGCGTCCCAGTGGCAGGGTCTAGTGATGGCTACACCTTC. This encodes CASSVPVAGSSDGYTF.

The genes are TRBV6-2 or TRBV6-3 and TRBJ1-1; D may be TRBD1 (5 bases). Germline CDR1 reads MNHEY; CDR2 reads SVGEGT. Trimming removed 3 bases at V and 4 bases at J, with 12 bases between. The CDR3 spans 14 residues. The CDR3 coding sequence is TGTGCCAGCAGTTATGAGGCCGGGGGCACTGAAGCTTTCTTT. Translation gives CASSYEAGGTEAFF.

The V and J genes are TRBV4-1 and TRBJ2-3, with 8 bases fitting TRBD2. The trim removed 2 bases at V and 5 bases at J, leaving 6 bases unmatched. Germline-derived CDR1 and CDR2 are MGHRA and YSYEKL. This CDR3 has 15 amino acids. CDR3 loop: CASSQLGLAEDTQYF. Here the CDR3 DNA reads TGCGCCAGCAGCCAACTAGGACTAGCAGAAGATACGCAGTATTTT.

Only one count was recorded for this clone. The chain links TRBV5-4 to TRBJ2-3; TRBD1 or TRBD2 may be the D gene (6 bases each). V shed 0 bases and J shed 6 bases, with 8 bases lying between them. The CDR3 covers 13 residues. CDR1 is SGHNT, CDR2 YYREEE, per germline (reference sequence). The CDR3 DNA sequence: TGTGCCAGCAGCTTGGAAGGGGGGGATACGCAGTATTTT. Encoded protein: CASSLEGGDTQYF. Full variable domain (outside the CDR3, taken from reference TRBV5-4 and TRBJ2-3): ETGVTQSPTHLIKTRGQQVTLRCSSQSGHNTVSWYQQALGQGPQFIFQYYREEENGRGNFPPRFSGLQFPNYSSELNVNALELDDSALYLCASSLEGGDTQYFGPGTRLTVL.

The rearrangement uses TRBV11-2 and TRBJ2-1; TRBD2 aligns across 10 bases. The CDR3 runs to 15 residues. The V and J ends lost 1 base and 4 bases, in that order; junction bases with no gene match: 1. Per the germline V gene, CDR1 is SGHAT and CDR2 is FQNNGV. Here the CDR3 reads CASSLGSGGYNEQFF. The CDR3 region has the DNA TGTGCCAGCAGCTTAGGTAGCGGGGGGTACAATGAGCAGTTCTTC. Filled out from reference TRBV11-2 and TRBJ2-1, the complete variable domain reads EAGVAQSPRYKIIEKRQSVAFWCNPISGHATLYWYQQILGQGPKLLIQFQNNGVVDDSQLPKDRFSAERLKGVDSTLKIQPAKLEDSAVYLCASSLGSGGYNEQFFGPGTRLTVL.

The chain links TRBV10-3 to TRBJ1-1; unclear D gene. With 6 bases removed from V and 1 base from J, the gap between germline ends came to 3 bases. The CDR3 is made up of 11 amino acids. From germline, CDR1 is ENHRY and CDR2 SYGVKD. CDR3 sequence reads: CAIRENTEAFF. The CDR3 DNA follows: TGTGCCATCAGGGAGAACACTGAAGCTTTCTTT.

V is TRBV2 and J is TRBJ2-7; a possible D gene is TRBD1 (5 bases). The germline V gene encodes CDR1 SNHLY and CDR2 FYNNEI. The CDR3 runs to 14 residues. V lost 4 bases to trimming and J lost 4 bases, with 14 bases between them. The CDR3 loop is CASSVLDSAYEQYF. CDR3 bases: TGTGCCAGCAGTGTCCTCGACAGCGCATACGAGCAGTACTTC.

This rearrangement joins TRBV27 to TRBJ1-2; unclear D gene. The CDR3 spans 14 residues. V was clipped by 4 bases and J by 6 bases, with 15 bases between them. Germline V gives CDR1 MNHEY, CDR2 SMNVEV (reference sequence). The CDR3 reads CASSSAGLRDGYTF. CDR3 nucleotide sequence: TGTGCCAGCAGTTCGGCGGGCCTCCGGGATGGCTACACCTTC.

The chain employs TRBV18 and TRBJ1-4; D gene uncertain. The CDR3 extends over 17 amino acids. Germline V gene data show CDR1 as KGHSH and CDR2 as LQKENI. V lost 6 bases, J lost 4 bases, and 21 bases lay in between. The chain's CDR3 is CASSPHGDIPLNEKLFF. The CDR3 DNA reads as TGTGCCAGCTCTCCCCATGGAGACATTCCACTTAATGAAAAACTGTTTTTT.

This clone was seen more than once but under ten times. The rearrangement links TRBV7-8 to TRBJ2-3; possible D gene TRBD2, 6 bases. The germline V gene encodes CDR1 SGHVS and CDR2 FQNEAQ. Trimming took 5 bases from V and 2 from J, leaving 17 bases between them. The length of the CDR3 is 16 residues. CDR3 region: CASSQHLGGITDTQYF. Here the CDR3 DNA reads TGTGCCAGCAGCCAACATCTTGGCGGGATCACAGATACGCAGTATTTT.

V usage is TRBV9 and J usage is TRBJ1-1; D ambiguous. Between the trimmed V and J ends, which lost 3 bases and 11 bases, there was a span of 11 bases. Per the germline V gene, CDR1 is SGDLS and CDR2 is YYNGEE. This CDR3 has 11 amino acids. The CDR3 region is CASSAGREAFF. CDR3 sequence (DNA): TGTGCCAGCAGCGCGGGCCGGGAGGCTTTCTTT.

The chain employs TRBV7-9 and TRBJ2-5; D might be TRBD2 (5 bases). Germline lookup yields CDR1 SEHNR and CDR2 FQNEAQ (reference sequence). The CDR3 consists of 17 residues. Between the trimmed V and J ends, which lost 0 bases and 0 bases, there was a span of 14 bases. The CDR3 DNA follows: TGTGCCAGCAGCTTAGCGCGGCTCGGGAACTACCAAGAGACCCAGTACTTC. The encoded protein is CASSLARLGNYQETQYF.

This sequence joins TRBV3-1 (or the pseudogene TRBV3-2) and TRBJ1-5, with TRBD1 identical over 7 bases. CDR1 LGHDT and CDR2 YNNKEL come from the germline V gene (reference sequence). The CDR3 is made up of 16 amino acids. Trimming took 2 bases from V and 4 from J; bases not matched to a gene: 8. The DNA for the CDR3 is TGTGCCAGCAGCCAATCGCCGGGACAGATTAATCAGCCCCAGCATTTT. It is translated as CASSQSPGQINQPQHF.

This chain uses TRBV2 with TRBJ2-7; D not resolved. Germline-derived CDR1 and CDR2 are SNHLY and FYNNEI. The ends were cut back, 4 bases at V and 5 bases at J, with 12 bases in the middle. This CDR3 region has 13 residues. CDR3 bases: TGTGCCAGCAGTGTGTTTGTGGCGGACGAGCAGTACTTC. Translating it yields CASSVFVADEQYF.

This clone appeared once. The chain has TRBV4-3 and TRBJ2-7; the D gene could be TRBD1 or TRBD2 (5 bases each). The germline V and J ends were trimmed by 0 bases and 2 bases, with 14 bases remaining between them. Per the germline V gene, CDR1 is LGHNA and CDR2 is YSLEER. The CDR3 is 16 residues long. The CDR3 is CASSQDPGPGPYEQYF. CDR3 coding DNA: TGCGCCAGCAGCCAAGATCCCGGGCCGGGACCCTACGAGCAGTACTTC.

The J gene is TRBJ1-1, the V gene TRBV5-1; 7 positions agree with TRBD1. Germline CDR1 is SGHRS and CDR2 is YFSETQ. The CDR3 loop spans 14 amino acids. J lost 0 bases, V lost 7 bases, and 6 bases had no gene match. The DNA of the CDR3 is TGCGCCAGCGGTCCGGGACAGCTGAACACTGAAGCTTTCTTT. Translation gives CASGPGQLNTEAFF.

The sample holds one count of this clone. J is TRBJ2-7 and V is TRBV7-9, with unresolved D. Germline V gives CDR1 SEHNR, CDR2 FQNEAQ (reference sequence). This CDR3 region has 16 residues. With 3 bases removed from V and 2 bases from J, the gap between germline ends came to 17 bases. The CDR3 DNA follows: TGTGCCAGCAGCTTTAGCTACCGATCCATACCCTACGAGCAGTACGTC. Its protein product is CASSFSYRSIPYEQYV.

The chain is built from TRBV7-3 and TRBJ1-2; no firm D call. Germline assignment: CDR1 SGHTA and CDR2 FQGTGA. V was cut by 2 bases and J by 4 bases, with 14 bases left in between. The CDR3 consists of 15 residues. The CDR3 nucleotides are TGTGCCAGCAGCTTAGTGAGTCCCCCCCTCTATGGCTACACCTTC. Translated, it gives CASSLVSPPLYGYTF.

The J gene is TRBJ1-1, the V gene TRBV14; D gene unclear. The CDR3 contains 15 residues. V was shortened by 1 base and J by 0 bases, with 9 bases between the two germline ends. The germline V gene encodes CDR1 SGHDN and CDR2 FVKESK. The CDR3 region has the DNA TGTGCCAGCAGCCAAGGCTGGCGGATGAACACTGAAGCTTTCTTT. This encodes CASSQGWRMNTEAFF.

CDR3: CASSGEGLAGEEQFF. Here the CDR3 DNA reads TGTGCCAGCAGCGGAGAGGGACTAGCGGGAGAGGAGCAGTTCTTC. This chain connects TRBV9 to TRBJ2-1; the match to TRBD2 covers 14 bases. With V trimmed by 3 bases and J by 10 bases, 6 bases remained unmatched. The germline V gene encodes CDR1 SGDLS and CDR2 YYNGEE. This CDR3 is built from 15 residues.

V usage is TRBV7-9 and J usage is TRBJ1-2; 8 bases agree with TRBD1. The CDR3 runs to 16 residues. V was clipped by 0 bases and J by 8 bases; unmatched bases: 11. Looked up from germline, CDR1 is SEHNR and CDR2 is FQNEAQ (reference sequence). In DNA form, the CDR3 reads TGTGCCAGCAGCTTAGCGCTTCAGGACAGGGTGAAGGGCTACACCTTC. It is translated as CASSLALQDRVKGYTF.